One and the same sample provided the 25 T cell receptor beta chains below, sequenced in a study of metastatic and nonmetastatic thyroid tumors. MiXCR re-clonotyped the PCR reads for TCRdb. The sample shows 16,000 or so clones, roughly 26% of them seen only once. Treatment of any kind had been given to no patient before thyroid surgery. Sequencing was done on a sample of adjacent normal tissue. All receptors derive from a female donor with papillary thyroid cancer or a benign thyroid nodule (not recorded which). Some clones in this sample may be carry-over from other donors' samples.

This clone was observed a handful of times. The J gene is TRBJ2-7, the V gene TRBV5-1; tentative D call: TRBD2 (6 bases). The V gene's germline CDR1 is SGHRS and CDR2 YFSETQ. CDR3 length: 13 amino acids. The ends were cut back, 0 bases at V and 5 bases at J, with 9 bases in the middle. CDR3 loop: CASSLEGGDEQYF. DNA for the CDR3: TGCGCCAGCAGCTTGGAGGGCGGGGACGAGCAGTACTTC.

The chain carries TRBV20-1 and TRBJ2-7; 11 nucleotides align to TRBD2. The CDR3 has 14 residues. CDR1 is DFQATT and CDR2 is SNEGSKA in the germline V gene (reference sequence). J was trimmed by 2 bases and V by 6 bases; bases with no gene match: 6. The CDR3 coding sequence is TGCAGTGCGGGTCTAGCGGGAGGCACCTACGAGCAGTACTTC. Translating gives CSAGLAGGTYEQYF.

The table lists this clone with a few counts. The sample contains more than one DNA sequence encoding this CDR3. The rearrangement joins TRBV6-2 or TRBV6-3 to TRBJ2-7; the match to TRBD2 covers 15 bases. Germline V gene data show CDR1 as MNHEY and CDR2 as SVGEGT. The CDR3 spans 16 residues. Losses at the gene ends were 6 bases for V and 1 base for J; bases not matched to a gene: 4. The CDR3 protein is CASRAGTSGRSYEQYV. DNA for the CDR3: TGTGCCAGCAGAGCCGGGACTAGCGGGAGGTCCTACGAGCAGTACGTC.

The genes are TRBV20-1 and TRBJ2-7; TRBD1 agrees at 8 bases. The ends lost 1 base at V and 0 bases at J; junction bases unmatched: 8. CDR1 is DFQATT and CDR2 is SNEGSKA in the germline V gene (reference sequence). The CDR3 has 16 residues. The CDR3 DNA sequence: TGCAGTGCTAGAGCACCGGGACAGGACTTCTCCTACGAGCAGTACTTC. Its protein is CSARAPGQDFSYEQYF.

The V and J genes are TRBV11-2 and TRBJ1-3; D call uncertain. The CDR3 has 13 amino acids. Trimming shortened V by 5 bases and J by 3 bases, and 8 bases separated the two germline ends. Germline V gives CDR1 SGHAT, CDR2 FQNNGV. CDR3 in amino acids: CASSHNRGNTIYF. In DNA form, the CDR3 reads TGTGCCAGCAGCCACAACCGTGGAAACACCATATATTTT.

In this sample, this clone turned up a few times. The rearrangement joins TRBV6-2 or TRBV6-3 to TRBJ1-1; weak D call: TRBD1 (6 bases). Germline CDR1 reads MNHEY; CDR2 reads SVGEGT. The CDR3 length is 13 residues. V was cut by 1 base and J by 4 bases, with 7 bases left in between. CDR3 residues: CASSYWDTTEAFF. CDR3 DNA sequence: TGTGCCAGCAGTTACTGGGACACCACTGAAGCTTTCTTT.

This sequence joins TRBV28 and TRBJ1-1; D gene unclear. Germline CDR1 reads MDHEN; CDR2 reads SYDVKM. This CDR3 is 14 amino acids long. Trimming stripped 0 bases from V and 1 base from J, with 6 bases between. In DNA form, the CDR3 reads TGTGCCAGCAGTTTATGGGAGGGGAACACTGAAGCTTTCTTT. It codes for CASSLWEGNTEAFF.

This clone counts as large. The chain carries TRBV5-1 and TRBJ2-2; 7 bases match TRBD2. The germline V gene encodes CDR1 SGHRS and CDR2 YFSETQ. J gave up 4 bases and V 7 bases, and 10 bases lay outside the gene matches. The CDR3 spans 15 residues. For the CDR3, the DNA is TGCGCCAGCGGAGCGGGATTGGGGAGCACCGGGGAGCTGTTTTTT. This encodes CASGAGLGSTGELFF.

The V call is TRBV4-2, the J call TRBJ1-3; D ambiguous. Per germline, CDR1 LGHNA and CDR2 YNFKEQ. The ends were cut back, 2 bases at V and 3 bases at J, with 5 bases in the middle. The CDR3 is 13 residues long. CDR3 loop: CASSQMDGNTIYF. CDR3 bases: TGTGCCAGCAGCCAAATGGATGGAAACACCATATATTTT.

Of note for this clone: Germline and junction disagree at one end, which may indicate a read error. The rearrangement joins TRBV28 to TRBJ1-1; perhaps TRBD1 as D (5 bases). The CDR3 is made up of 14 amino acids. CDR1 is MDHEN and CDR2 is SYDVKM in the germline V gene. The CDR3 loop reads CASSLPGMGAEDFF. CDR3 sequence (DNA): TGTGCCAGCAGTTTACCAGGGATGGGCGCCGAAGATTTCTTT.

CDR3 region: CASSWAINSPLHF. The DNA of the CDR3 is TGCGCCAGCAGCTGGGCCATTAATTCACCCCTCCACTTT. The V call is TRBV5-1, the J call TRBJ1-6, with D uncertain. V gave up 3 bases and J gave up 6 bases, with 7 bases separating them. Per the germline V gene, CDR1 is SGHRS and CDR2 is YFSETQ. CDR3 length equals 13 residues.

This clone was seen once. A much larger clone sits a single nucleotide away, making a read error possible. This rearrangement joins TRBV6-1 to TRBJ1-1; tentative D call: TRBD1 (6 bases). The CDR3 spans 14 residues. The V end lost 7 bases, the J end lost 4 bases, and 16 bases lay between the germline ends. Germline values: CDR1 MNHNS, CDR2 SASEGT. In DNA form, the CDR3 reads TGTGCCAGCATCCCCACAGGGCTAACCACTGAAGCTTTCTTT. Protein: CASIPTGLTTEAFF.

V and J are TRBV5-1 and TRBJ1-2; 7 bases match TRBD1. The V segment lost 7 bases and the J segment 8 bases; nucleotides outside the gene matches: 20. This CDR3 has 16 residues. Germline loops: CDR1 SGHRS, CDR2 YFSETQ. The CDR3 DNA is TGCGCCAGCGCTGGTCGGATGGGACAGCCAGGCGAAGGCTACACCTTC. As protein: CASAGRMGQPGEGYTF.

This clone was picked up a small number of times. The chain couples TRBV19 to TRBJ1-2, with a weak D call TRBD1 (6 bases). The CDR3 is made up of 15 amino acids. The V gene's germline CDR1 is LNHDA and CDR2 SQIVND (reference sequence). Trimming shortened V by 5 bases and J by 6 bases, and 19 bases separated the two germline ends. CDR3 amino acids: CASSFLSRGQDGYTF. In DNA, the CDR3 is TGTGCCAGTAGTTTCCTCTCGCGGGGGCAGGATGGCTACACCTTC.

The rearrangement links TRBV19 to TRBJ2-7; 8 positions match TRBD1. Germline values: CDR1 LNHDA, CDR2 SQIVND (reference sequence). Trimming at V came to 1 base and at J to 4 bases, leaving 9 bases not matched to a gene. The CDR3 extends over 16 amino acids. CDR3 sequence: CASSIGFQGARYEQYF. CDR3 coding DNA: TGTGCCAGTAGTATAGGGTTTCAGGGGGCGCGGTACGAGCAGTACTTC. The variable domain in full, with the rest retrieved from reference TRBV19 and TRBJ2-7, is DGGITQSPKYLFRKEGQNVTLSCEQNLNHDAMYWYRQDPGQGLRLIYYSQIVNDFQKGDIAEGYSVSREKKESFPLTVTSAQKNPTAFYLCASSIGFQGARYEQYFGPGTRLTVT.

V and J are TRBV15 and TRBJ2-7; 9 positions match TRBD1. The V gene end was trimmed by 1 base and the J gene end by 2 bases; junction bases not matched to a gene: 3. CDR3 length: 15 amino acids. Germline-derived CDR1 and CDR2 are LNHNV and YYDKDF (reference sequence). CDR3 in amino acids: CATSRGGTGTYEQYF. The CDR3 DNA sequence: TGTGCCACCAGCAGAGGAGGGACAGGGACCTACGAGCAGTACTTC.

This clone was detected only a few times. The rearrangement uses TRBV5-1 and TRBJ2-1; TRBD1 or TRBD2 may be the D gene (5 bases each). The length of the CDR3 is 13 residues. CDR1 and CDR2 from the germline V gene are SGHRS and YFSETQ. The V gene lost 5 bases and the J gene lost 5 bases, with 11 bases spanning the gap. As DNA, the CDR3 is TGCGCCAGCAGGAGGGGCCAGGACAATGAGCAGTTCTTC. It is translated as CASRRGQDNEQFF.

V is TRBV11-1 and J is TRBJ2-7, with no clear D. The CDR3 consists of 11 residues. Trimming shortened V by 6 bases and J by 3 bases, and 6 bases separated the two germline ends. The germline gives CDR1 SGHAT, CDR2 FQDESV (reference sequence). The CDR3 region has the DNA TGTGCCAGCAGTAATTACTACGAGCAGTACTTC. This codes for CASSNYYEQYF.

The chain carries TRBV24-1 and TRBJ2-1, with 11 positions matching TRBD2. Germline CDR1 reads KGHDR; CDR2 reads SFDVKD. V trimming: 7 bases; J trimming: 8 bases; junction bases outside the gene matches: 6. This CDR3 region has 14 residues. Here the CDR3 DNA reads TGTGCCACCAGACTAGCGGGAGACAGTGATGAGCAGTTCTTC. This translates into CATRLAGDSDEQFF.

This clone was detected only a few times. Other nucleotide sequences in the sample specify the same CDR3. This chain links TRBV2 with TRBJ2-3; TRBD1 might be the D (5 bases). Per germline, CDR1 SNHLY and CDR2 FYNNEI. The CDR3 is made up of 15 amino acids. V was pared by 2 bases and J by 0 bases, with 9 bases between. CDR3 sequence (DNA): TGTGCCAGCAGTGAAACAGGATCTAGCACAGATACGCAGTATTTT. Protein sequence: CASSETGSSTDTQYF.

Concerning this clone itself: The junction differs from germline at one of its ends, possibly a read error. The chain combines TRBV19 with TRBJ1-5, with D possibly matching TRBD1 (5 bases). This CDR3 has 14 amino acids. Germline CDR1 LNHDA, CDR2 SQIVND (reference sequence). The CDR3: CAISFMQGREPQHF. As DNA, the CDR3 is TGTGCCATTAGTTTTATGCAGGGTAGGGAGCCCCAGCATTTT.

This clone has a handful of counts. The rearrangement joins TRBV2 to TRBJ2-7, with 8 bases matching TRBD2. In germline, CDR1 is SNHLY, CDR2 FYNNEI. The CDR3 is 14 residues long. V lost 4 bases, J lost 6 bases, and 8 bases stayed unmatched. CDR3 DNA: TGTGCCAGCAGTGTAAGGCGGGGGGCCGTCGAGCAGTACTTC. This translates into CASSVRRGAVEQYF.

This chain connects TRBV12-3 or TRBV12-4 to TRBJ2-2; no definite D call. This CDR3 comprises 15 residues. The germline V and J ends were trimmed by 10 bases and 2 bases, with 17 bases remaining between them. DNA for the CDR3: TGTGCCACAAAAACGGACGTAACTAACACCGGGGAGCTGTTTTTT. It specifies CATKTDVTNTGELFF.

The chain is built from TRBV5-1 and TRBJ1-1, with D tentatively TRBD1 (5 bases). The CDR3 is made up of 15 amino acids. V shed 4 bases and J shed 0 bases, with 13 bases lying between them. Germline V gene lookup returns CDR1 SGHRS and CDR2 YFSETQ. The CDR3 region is CASSPGHELNTEAFF. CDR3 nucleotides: TGCGCCAGCAGCCCAGGACACGAGCTGAACACTGAAGCTTTCTTT.

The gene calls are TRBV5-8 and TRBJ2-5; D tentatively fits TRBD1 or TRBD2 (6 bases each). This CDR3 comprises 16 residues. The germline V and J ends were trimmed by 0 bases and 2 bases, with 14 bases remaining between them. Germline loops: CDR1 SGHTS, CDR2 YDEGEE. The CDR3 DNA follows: TGTGCCAGCAGCTTGGGGGGGGACATCGGACAAGAGACCCAGTACTTC. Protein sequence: CASSLGGDIGQETQYF. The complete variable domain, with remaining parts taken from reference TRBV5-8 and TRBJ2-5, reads EAGVTQSPTHLIKTRGQQATLRCSPISGHTSVYWYQQALGLGLQFLLWYDEGEERNRGNFPPRFSGRQFPNYSSELNVNALELEDSALYLCASSLGGDIGQETQYFGPGTRLLVL.